The 10 T cell receptor beta chains below were found in one sample sequenced in a study of cytomegalovirus exposure and HLA in healthy donors. Primers included in the PCR were 60 Vbeta and 13 Jbeta primers. TCRdb's copy holds only in-frame clones and misses some; the assay was immunoSEQ multiplex PCR. This sample yields approximately 210,000 clones, of which approximately 85% are seen a single time; around 1.6% belongs to the top ten. Sequencing was carried out using PBMCs. These TCRs come from a girl aged 5 to 17 in good health and CMV-seropositive.

The rearrangement joins TRBV7-2 to TRBJ1-2, with D perhaps matching TRBD1 (6 bases). Germline assignment: CDR1 SGHTA and CDR2 FQGNSA. The CDR3 runs to 18 residues. Trimming stripped 4 bases from V and 5 bases from J, with 26 bases between. The CDR3 nucleotides are TGTGCCAGCAGCTCGTTAGGGGGGGGAGAGGGTTGGGGGTATGGCTACACCTTC. This codes for CASSSLGGGEGWGYGYTF.

The V and J genes are TRBV6-5 and TRBJ1-2, with a tentative D call TRBD1 (5 bases). The germline V and J ends were trimmed by 8 bases and 0 bases, with 10 bases remaining between them. The length of the CDR3 is 13 residues. The germline V gene encodes CDR1 MNHEY and CDR2 SVGAGI. CDR3 protein: CASPARANYGYTF. CDR3 in DNA: TGTGCCAGCCCCGCCAGGGCTAACTATGGCTACACCTTC.

This clone was counted a few times. V and J are TRBV30 and TRBJ1-6; D call uncertain. Trimming pared 1 base from V and 7 bases from J, leaving 11 bases between. The germline V gene encodes CDR1 GTSNPN and CDR2 SVGIG (reference sequence). The CDR3 sequence is 14 residues long. The CDR3 sequence: CAWSDGRENSPLHF. CDR3 bases: TGTGCCTGGAGTGACGGACGGGAGAATTCACCCCTCCACTTT.

V is TRBV20-1 and J is TRBJ1-2; unclear D gene. Trimming shortened V by 7 bases and J by 8 bases, and 14 bases separated the two germline ends. Per germline, CDR1 DFQATT and CDR2 SNEGSKA (reference sequence). This CDR3 has 11 residues. The CDR3 nucleotides are TGCAGTGTCCCCCGGAGGGAAGGCTACACCTTC. Translated: CSVPRREGYTF.

This clone was seen more than once but under ten times. The chain is built from TRBV30 and TRBJ2-5, with TRBD2 matching 14 bases. Germline loops: CDR1 GTSNPN, CDR2 SVGIG (reference sequence). Trimming cost V 4 bases and J 11 bases; bases outside gene matches: 12. The CDR3 consists of 15 residues. The CDR3 loop is CAWIPGTSGGSAQYF. The CDR3 DNA sequence: TGTGCCTGGATCCCGGGGACTAGCGGGGGCTCGGCACAGTACTTC.

The chain uses TRBV10-1 and TRBJ1-1, with D perhaps TRBD1 (5 bases). The CDR3 totals 13 residues. CDR1 is WNHNN, CDR2 SYGVQD, per germline (reference sequence). V lost 4 bases, J lost 0 bases, and 6 bases lay in between. CDR3 coding DNA: TGCGCCAGCAGTGGGGGGGTGAACACTGAAGCTTTCTTT. This gives the protein CASSGGVNTEAFF.

This clone was detected a few times. The rearrangement uses TRBV12-5 and TRBJ2-5; 14 nucleotides line up with TRBD2. CDR3 length: 16 residues. CDR1 is LGHNT, CDR2 FRNRAP, per germline. Trimming took 6 bases from V and 5 from J; bases not matched to a gene: 8. In DNA, the CDR3 is TGTGCTAGTGGCCACGGACTAGCGGGGGGTAAGGAGACCCAGTACTTC. Translated: CASGHGLAGGKETQYF.

The chain carries TRBV4-3 and TRBJ2-1; no reliable D call. The length of the CDR3 is 14 residues. Trimming stripped 2 bases from V and 6 bases from J, with 11 bases between. The germline gives CDR1 LGHNA, CDR2 YSLEER. CDR3 nucleotide sequence: TGCGCCAGCAGCCAACTAACTCGTCCCAATGAGCAGTTCTTC. Translating it yields CASSQLTRPNEQFF.

The chain carries TRBV6-4 and TRBJ1-1, with 7 bases matching TRBD1. Germline-derived CDR1 and CDR2 are MRHNA and SNTAGT. The CDR3 extends over 14 amino acids. V was pared by 4 bases and J by 4 bases, with 6 bases of the junction left unmatched. The CDR3 DNA sequence: TGTGCCAGCAGTGTCCGACAGGGAGGCACTGAAGCTTTCTTT. Translated: CASSVRQGGTEAFF.

This chain uses TRBV5-4 with TRBJ2-1; TRBD2 matches 10 bases. This CDR3 has 15 residues. In germline, CDR1 is SGHNT, CDR2 YYREEE (reference sequence). V gave up 3 bases and J gave up 4 bases; unmatched junction bases: 4. CDR3 nucleotides: TGTGCCAGCAGCTCCGGGACTAGCGTATACAATGAGCAGTTCTTC. Amino acids: CASSSGTSVYNEQFF.